The 24 T cell receptor beta chains below come from one sample, sequenced in a study of T cell repertoires in cytomegalovirus infection. TCRdb processed the reads anew with MiXCR; each CDR3 protein has one entry. Of under 850,000 distinct CDR3 sequences listed, 35% are singletons. Material: PBMCs. The receptors come from a human donor in good health (CMV status not recorded). Some clones in this sample may be carry-over from other donors' samples.

The chain has TRBV29-1 and TRBJ2-3, with D perhaps TRBD2 (6 bases). Per the germline V gene, CDR1 is SQVTM and CDR2 is ANQGSEA. V was shortened by 3 bases and J by 2 bases, with 12 bases between the two germline ends. The CDR3 length is 14 residues. CDR3 DNA: TGCAGCGTTGAGAAGCGGGTACCCACAGATACGCAGTATTTT. This codes for CSVEKRVPTDTQYF.

There are a few counts of this clonotype. The gene calls are TRBV7-8 and TRBJ2-3; D may be TRBD2 (5 bases). Per the germline V gene, CDR1 is SGHVS and CDR2 is FQNEAQ. This CDR3 is 15 amino acids long. Trimming pared 3 bases from V and 1 base from J, leaving 11 bases between. The CDR3 reads CASSFARVGTDTQYF. CDR3 DNA sequence: TGTGCCAGCAGCTTCGCGCGGGTAGGCACAGATACGCAGTATTTT.

This clonotype was seen more than once but under ten times. The chain links TRBV12-3 or TRBV12-4 to TRBJ2-1, with 9 bases aligning to TRBD1. This CDR3 comprises 14 residues. The J segment lost 7 bases and the V segment lost 5 bases, leaving 6 bases of the junction unmatched. CDR3 amino acids: CASSRTGALNEQFF. In nucleotides, the CDR3 is TGTGCCAGCAGTCGGACAGGGGCCCTGAATGAGCAGTTCTTC.

Turning to this clonotype: The junction departs from the called germline gene at one end, perhaps through a read error. The chain uses TRBV7-2 and TRBJ2-2; D tentatively reads TRBD1 or TRBD2 (5 bases each). This CDR3 spans 14 amino acids. Germline V gene sequence: CDR1 SGHTA, CDR2 FQGNSA. The CDR3 protein is CASRPRQNTGEMFF. CDR3 DNA: TGTGCCAGCAGACCAAGACAGAACACCGGGGAGATGTTTTTT. Supplemented by reference TRBV7-2 and TRBJ2-2, the full variable domain reads GAGVSQSPSNKVTEKGKDVELRCDPISGHTALYWYRQSLGQGLEFLIYFQGNSAPDKSGLPSDRFSAERTGGSVSTLTIQRTQQEDSAVYLCASRPRQNTGEMFFGEGSRLTVL.

The chain carries TRBV6-1 and TRBJ2-7, with 13 bases that match TRBD2. In germline, CDR1 is MNHNS, CDR2 SASEGT. Germline trimming cut 5 bases from V and 5 bases from J; bases unmatched to any gene: 9. CDR3 length equals 16 residues. CDR3 region: CASSLILAGGPHEQYF. The CDR3 region has the DNA TGTGCCAGCAGTTTAATACTAGCGGGAGGGCCCCACGAGCAGTACTTC.

This clonotype has just a few counts. This chain connects TRBV7-8 to TRBJ2-2, with D possibly TRBD2 on 6 matching bases. The CDR3 totals 16 residues. Germline CDR1 SGHVS, CDR2 FQNEAQ. Trimming left V 2 bases short and J 4 bases short, with 14 bases between. CDR3 in DNA: TGTGCCAGCAGCTTACCCGGCGGGGTGGGCACCGGGGAGCTGTTTTTT. This sequence encodes CASSLPGGVGTGELFF.

The sample holds a few counts of this clonotype. The chain links TRBV5-6 to TRBJ2-1; 16 nucleotides match TRBD2. Trimming at V came to 3 bases and at J to 8 bases, leaving 5 bases not matched to a gene. Germline values: CDR1 SGHDT, CDR2 YYEEEE. The CDR3 has 16 residues. The CDR3 spells CASSWGLAGGPHEQFF. The CDR3 DNA sequence: TGTGCCAGCAGCTGGGGACTAGCGGGGGGGCCTCATGAGCAGTTCTTC.

The chain recombines TRBV11-2 with TRBJ2-1; D might be TRBD1 (6 bases). This CDR3 contains 13 residues. Trimming pared 3 bases from V and 6 bases from J, leaving 9 bases between. Germline lookup yields CDR1 SGHAT and CDR2 FQNNGV. The DNA for the CDR3 is TGTGCCAGCAGCTTCCGACAGGCCAATGAGCAGTTCTTC. Its translation is CASSFRQANEQFF. Variable domain in full (rest from reference TRBV11-2 and TRBJ2-1): EAGVAQSPRYKIIEKRQSVAFWCNPISGHATLYWYQQILGQGPKLLIQFQNNGVVDDSQLPKDRFSAERLKGVDSTLKIQPAKLEDSAVYLCASSFRQANEQFFGPGTRLTVL.

The rearrangement uses TRBV7-9 and TRBJ1-2; D not certain. V was cut by 0 bases and J by 0 bases, with 11 bases left in between. Germline-derived CDR1 and CDR2 are SEHNR and FQNEAQ (reference sequence). There are 16 residues in the CDR3. The chain's CDR3 is CASSLAPGTTNYGYTF. As DNA, the CDR3 is TGTGCCAGCAGCTTAGCGCCGGGCACCACTAACTATGGCTACACCTTC. The whole variable domain, filled in from reference TRBV7-9 and TRBJ1-2, reads DTGVSQNPRHKITKRGQNVTFRCDPISEHNRLYWYRQTLGQGPEFLTYFQNEAQLEKSRLLSDRFSAERPKGSFSTLEIQRTEQGDSAMYLCASSLAPGTTNYGYTFGSGTRLTVV.

The V and J genes are TRBV19 and TRBJ1-4; no reliable D call. In germline, CDR1 is LNHDA, CDR2 SQIVND (reference sequence). The CDR3 has 15 residues. Trimming took off 3 bases at V and 1 base at J, with 9 bases between the two ends. The CDR3 DNA reads as TGTGCCAGTAGTATGATACCGAGAACTAATGAAAAACTGTTTTTT. Amino acids: CASSMIPRTNEKLFF.

V and J are TRBV28 and TRBJ2-3; 8 bases match TRBD2. CDR3 size: 14 residues. The V gene's germline CDR1 is MDHEN and CDR2 SYDVKM. The V segment lost 6 bases and the J segment 5 bases; nucleotides outside the gene matches: 7. Here the CDR3 DNA reads TGTGCCAGCAGACCCGGGGGGGGCTTAGATACGCAGTATTTT. Its translation is CASRPGGGLDTQYF.

This chain joins TRBV12-3 or TRBV12-4 and TRBJ2-1, with TRBD1 as a possible D gene (5 bases). The CDR3 sequence is 11 residues long. V was shortened by 7 bases and J by 15 bases, with 16 bases between the two germline ends. The CDR3 DNA is TGTGCCAGCACCGATCGGACAACCCGGTTCTTC. This codes for CASTDRTTRFF.

V gene TRBV6-4 combines with J gene TRBJ1-1; a possible D gene is TRBD1 (6 bases). The length of the CDR3 is 13 residues. Trimming removed 6 bases from V and 6 bases from J, with 14 bases in between. Germline V gene sequence: CDR1 MRHNA, CDR2 SNTAGT. CDR3 nucleotides: TGTGCCAGCAGCACTTTAAGGGGGTCTGAAGCTTTCTTT. Encoded protein: CASSTLRGSEAFF.

This sequence joins TRBV7-6 and TRBJ1-1; TRBD1 might be the D (5 bases). V shed 5 bases and J shed 3 bases, with 16 bases lying between them. The germline CDR1 and CDR2 sequences are SGHVS and FNYEAQ. The CDR3 is made up of 15 amino acids. The CDR3 DNA sequence: TGTGCCAGCAGCCAATCGGGGGGGGATCACACTGAAGCTTTCTTT. It codes for CASSQSGGDHTEAFF.

The CDR3 DNA follows: TGCGCCAGCAGCTTGGGGGTTGGGGGCGATCAGCCCCAGCATTTT. Protein: CASSLGVGGDQPQHF. The chain uses TRBV5-1 and TRBJ1-5; D is perhaps TRBD1 (6 bases). From germline, CDR1 is SGHRS and CDR2 YFSETQ. There are 15 residues in the CDR3. With 0 bases removed from V and 5 bases from J, the gap between germline ends came to 12 bases.

This chain links TRBV7-6 with TRBJ2-1; D not resolved. Looked up from germline, CDR1 is SGHVS and CDR2 is FNYEAQ. This CDR3 spans 15 amino acids. Trimming took 5 bases from V and 10 from J, leaving 21 bases between them. In DNA form, the CDR3 reads TGTGCCAGCAGCCCCAGGTCCGGGTCTCTCTTCGAGCAGTTCTTC. The encoded protein is CASSPRSGSLFEQFF.

There are a few counts of this clonotype. CDR3 coding DNA: TGTGCCAGCAGCTTAGATCCGGCTAGCACAGATACGCAGTATTTT. Amino acids: CASSLDPASTDTQYF. This chain connects TRBV7-3 to TRBJ2-3; D is undetermined. The germline V gene has CDR1 SGHTA and CDR2 FQGTGA. The V and J ends lost 2 bases and 0 bases respectively, with 9 bases between them. The CDR3 totals 15 residues. The full variable domain, rest sourced from reference TRBV7-3 and TRBJ2-3, is GAGVSQTPSNKVTEKGKYVELRCDPISGHTALYWYRQSLGQGPEFLIYFQGTGAADDSGLPNDRFFAVRPEGSVSTLKIQRTERGDSAVYLCASSLDPASTDTQYFGPGTRLTVL.

This clonotype was counted only a few times. The V and J genes are TRBV19 and TRBJ2-1, with 8 nucleotides matching TRBD1. V shed 6 bases, J shed 4 bases, and the junction held 8 bases outside the gene matches. The CDR3 sequence is 15 residues long. Germline CDR1 LNHDA, CDR2 SQIVND (reference sequence). The CDR3 coding sequence is TGTGCCAGTAGCACTCCGGGACAGGCGTACAATGAGCAGTTCTTC. Its translation: CASSTPGQAYNEQFF.

The chain uses TRBV4-2 and TRBJ1-5; D is unresolved. This CDR3 has 13 residues. The ends were cut back, 2 bases at V and 7 bases at J, with 9 bases in the middle. The V gene's germline CDR1 is LGHNA and CDR2 YNFKEQ. The CDR3 DNA reads TGTGCCAGCAGCCAACAAATCCTACAGCCCCAGCATTTT. This codes for CASSQQILQPQHF.

The V and J genes are TRBV12-3 or TRBV12-4 and TRBJ2-5, with 8 bases fitting TRBD1. This CDR3 is 14 amino acids long. V lost 6 bases, J lost 2 bases, and 5 bases stayed unmatched. The CDR3 here is CASSKNRGQETQYF. In DNA, the CDR3 is TGTGCCAGCAGCAAAAACAGGGGGCAAGAGACCCAGTACTTC.

This chain links TRBV29-1 with TRBJ1-1; a weak D match, TRBD1 (5 bases). CDR3 length: 16 residues. The germline CDR1 and CDR2 sequences are SQVTM and ANQGSEA. V was clipped by 4 bases and J by 5 bases, with 23 bases between them. The CDR3 region is CSVGVRDSTLQTEAFF. The CDR3 region has the DNA TGCAGCGTTGGAGTCCGGGACTCCACTCTTCAGACTGAAGCTTTCTTT.

The rearrangement joins TRBV5-5 to TRBJ1-3; TRBD1 agrees at 11 bases. Per the germline V gene, CDR1 is SGHKS and CDR2 is YYEKEE (reference sequence). The CDR3 length is 16 residues. Germline trimming cut 4 bases from V and 3 bases from J; bases unmatched to any gene: 6. CDR3 coding DNA: TGTGCCAGCAGCCCCCGGACAGGGGGCCTTGGAAACACCATATATTTT. Translated: CASSPRTGGLGNTIYF.

This clonotype showed up just a few times. The V gene is TRBV7-9, the J gene TRBJ1-5; unclear D gene. V dropped 5 bases and J dropped 6 bases, with 17 bases sitting between them. From germline, CDR1 is SEHNR and CDR2 FQNEAQ (reference sequence). The CDR3 has 15 residues. The CDR3 region is CASSPSSRFAQPQHF. The CDR3 DNA sequence: TGTGCCAGCAGCCCCTCGAGCCGGTTTGCTCAGCCCCAGCATTTT. Using reference TRBV7-9 and TRBJ1-5 for the parts outside the CDR3, the full variable domain is DTGVSQNPRHKITKRGQNVTFRCDPISEHNRLYWYRQTLGQGPEFLTYFQNEAQLEKSRLLSDRFSAERPKGSFSTLEIQRTEQGDSAMYLCASSPSSRFAQPQHFGDGTRLSIL.

This clonotype was found many times. Here the CDR3 reads CASSFMEVDQETQYF. For the CDR3, the DNA is TGTGCCAGCAGCTTTATGGAGGTAGACCAAGAGACCCAGTACTTC. The V call is TRBV3-1, the J call TRBJ2-5, with D perhaps TRBD2 (5 bases). V was pared by 5 bases and J by 0 bases, with 13 bases between. Germline V gene data show CDR1 as LGHDT and CDR2 as YNNKEL (reference sequence). The CDR3 is 15 amino acids.